Listed below are T cell receptor beta chains from one sample, sequenced in a study of cytomegalovirus exposure and HLA in healthy donors. This table comes from immunoSEQ multiplex PCR, and its TCRdb copy is limited to in-frame clones, with some not included. The sample has about 67,000 clones; approximately 92% are singletons. The sample comprised PBMCs. The receptor source for this set is a woman in her twenties or thirties in good health and CMV-seropositive. Both conserved end residues are part of each CDR3. A D gene is named only where the DNA matches it firmly. A clone size is listed for some rows: how often the clone was seen (once, few, many), or a class if it is expanded.

>-|TRBD1|TRBV25-1|17|TRBJ2-3
CASSATRGRGDTDTQYF
TGTGCCAGCAGTGCTACCAGGGGGCGCGGGGACACAGATACGCAGTATTTT
>-|-|TRBV4-2|14|TRBJ2-1
CASSQTGLQGEQFF
TGTGCCAGCAGTCAGACGGGACTCCAGGGTGAGCAGTTCTTC
>-|TRBD1|TRBV7-9|15|TRBJ2-1
CASSFSRGLNNEQFF
TGTGCCAGCAGCTTCAGCAGGGGGCTTAACAATGAGCAGTTCTTC
>-|TRBD1|TRBV6-5|15|TRBJ2-7
CASSSQGAQIYEQYF
TGTGCCAGCAGCTCGCAGGGGGCGCAGATCTACGAGCAGTACTTC
>-|TRBD1|TRBV19|15|TRBJ2-1
CASSIGNRGANEQFF
TGTGCCAGTAGTATAGGGAACAGGGGGGCTAATGAGCAGTTCTTC
>-|-|TRBV27|12|TRBJ2-1
CATTDRNNEQFF
TGTGCCACCACCGACAGAAACAATGAGCAGTTCTTC
>-|TRBD1|TRBV6-5|14|TRBJ1-1
CASRPDRGNTEAFF
TGTGCCAGCAGGCCAGACAGGGGTAACACTGAAGCTTTCTTT
>-|TRBD1|TRBV28|15|TRBJ1-1
CASSLAGQTNTEAFF
TGTGCCAGCAGTTTGGCGGGACAGACGAACACTGAAGCTTTCTTT
>-|-|TRBV29-1|13|TRBJ2-7
CSVERQGTYEQYF
TGCAGCGTTGAACGTCAGGGGACCTACGAGCAGTACTTC
>-|-|TRBV5-5|14|TRBJ2-5
CASSLGAGQETQYF
TGTGCCAGCAGCTTGGGGGCAGGACAAGAGACCCAGTACTTC
>-|TRBD1|TRBV18|15|TRBJ1-2
CASSPRDRANYGYTF
TGTGCCAGCTCACCACGGGACAGGGCTAACTATGGCTACACCTTC
>-|-|TRBV7-8|13|TRBJ1-5
CAASSGTNQPQHF
TGTGCCGCGAGTTCAGGAACTAATCAGCCCCAGCATTTT
>-|-|TRBV6-4|13|TRBJ2-1
CASSDYPSSEQFF
TGTGCCAGCAGTGACTACCCTTCGAGTGAGCAGTTCTTC
>-|TRBD1|TRBV28|13|TRBJ1-2
CASSRQGVYGYTF
TGTGCCAGCAGTCGACAGGGTGTATATGGCTACACCTTC
>-|-|TRBV6-5|13|TRBJ1-1
CASSYSGVSEAFF
TGTGCCAGCAGTTACTCCGGGGTTAGTGAAGCTTTCTTT
>-|-|TRBV4-1|14|TRBJ2-5
CASSRRDFQETQYF
TGCGCCAGCAGCCGCCGGGACTTCCAAGAGACCCAGTACTTC
>few|TRBD2|TRBV4-1|15|TRBJ2-3
CASSQTLAGGDTQYF
TGCGCCAGCAGCCAAACCCTAGCGGGAGGAGATACGCAGTATTTT
>-|TRBD2|TRBV27|17|TRBJ2-1
CASSLRLADHSYNEQFF
TGTGCCAGCAGTTTACGGCTAGCGGATCACTCCTACAATGAGCAGTTCTTC
>-|-|TRBV6-5|15|TRBJ2-5
CASSSGWAIQETQYF
TGTGCCAGCAGTTCGGGGTGGGCAATCCAAGAGACCCAGTACTTC
>-|-|TRBV7-9|12|TRBJ1-1
CASSLSGREAFF
TGTGCCAGCAGCTTATCTGGCCGTGAAGCTTTCTTT
>-|-|TRBV7-9|12|TRBJ2-7
CASSERSYEQYF
TGTGCCAGCAGTGAACGTAGCTACGAGCAGTACTTC
>few|-|TRBV6-5|15|TRBJ1-1
CASTLKQGLNTEAFF
TGTGCCAGCACCCTAAAGCAGGGGCTGAACACTGAAGCTTTCTTT
>-|-|TRBV6-5|14|TRBJ2-2
CASRRRQGTGELFF
TGTGCCAGCAGGAGGCGGCAGGGCACCGGGGAGCTGTTTTTT
>-|TRBD1|TRBV7-9|14|TRBJ1-4
CASSLLGGGEKLFF
TGTGCCAGCAGCTTATTAGGGGGCGGTGAAAAACTGTTTTTT
>-|-|TRBV15|12|TRBJ2-7
CATSITGIEQYF
TGTGCCACCAGCATTACAGGAATCGAGCAGTACTTC
>-|TRBD2|TRBV2|18|TRBJ2-5
CASSEVSGLAGIKETQYF
TGTGCCAGCAGTGAAGTTTCGGGACTAGCGGGGATCAAAGAGACCCAGTACTTC